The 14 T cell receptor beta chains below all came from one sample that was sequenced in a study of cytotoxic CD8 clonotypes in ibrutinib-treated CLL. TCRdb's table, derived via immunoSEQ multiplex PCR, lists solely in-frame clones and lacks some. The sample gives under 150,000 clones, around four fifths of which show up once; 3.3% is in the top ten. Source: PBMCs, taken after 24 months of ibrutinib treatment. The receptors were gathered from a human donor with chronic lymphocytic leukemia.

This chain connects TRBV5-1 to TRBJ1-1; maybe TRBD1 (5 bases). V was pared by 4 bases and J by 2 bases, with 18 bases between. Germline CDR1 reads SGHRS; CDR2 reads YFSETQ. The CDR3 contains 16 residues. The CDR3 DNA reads TGCGCCAGCAGCCTCGGGGTCGGGGGGTCCAACACTGAAGCTTTCTTT. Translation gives CASSLGVGGSNTEAFF.

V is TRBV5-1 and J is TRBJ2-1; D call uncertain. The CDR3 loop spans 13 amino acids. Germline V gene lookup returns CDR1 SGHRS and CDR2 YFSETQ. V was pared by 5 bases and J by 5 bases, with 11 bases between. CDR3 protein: CASSGTPNNEQFF. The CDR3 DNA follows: TGCGCCAGCAGTGGCACCCCAAACAATGAGCAGTTCTTC.

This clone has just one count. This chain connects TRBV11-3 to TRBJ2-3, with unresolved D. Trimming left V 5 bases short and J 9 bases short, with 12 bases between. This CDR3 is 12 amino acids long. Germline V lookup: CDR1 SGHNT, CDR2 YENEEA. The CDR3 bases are TGTGCCAGCAGCAACCAGGTTTCGACGCAGTATTTT. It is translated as CASSNQVSTQYF.

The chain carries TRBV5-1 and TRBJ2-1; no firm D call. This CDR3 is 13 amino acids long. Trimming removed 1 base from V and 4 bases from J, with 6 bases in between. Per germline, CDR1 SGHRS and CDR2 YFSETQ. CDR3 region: CASSLWFYNEQFF. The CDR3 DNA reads TGCGCCAGCAGCTTGTGGTTTTACAATGAGCAGTTCTTC.

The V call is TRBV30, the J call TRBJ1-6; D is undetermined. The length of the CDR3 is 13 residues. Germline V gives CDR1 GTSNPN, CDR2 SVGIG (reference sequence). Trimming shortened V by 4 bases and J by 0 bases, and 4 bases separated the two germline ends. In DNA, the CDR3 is TGTGCCTGGAAGGGCTCCTATAATTCACCCCTCCACTTT. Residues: CAWKGSYNSPLHF.

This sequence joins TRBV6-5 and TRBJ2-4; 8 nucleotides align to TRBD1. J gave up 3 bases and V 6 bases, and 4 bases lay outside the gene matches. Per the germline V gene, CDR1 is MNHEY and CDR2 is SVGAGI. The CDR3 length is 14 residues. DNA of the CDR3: TGTGCCAGCAGGGCGACAGGGGTCAAAAACATTCAGTACTTC. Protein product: CASRATGVKNIQYF.

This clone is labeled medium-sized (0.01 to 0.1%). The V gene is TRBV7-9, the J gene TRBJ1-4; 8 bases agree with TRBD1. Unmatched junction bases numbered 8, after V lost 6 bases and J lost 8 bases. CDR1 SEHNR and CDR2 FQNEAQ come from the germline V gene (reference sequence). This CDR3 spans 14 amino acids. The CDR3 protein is CASSPRGRGEKLFF. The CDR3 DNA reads TGTGCCAGCAGTCCCAGGGGGCGCGGGGAAAAACTGTTTTTT.

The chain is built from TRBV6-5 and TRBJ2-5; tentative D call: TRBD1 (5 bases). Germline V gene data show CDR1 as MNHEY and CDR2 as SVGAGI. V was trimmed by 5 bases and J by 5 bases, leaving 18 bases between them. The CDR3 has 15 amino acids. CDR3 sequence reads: CASSTGSGAAETQYF. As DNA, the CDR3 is TGTGCCAGCAGTACCGGTAGTGGGGCAGCCGAGACCCAGTACTTC.

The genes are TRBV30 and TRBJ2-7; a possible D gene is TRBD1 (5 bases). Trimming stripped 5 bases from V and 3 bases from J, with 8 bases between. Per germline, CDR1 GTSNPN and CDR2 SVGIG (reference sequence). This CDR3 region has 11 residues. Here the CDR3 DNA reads TGTGCCTGGGGGGCCCGCTACGAGCAGTACTTC. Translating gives CAWGARYEQYF.

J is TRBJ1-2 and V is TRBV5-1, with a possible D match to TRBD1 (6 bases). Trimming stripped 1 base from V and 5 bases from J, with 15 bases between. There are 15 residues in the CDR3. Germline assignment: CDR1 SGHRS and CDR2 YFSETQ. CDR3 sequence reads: CASSLSGTPEYGYTF. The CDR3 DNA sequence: TGCGCCAGCAGCTTGAGCGGGACACCGGAATATGGCTACACCTTC.

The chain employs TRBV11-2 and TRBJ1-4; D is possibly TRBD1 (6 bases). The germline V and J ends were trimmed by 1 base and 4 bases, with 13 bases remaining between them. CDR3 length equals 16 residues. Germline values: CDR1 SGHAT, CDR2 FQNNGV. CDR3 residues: CASSLVGGALNEKLFF. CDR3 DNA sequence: TGTGCCAGCAGCTTAGTAGGGGGGGCCCTTAATGAAAAACTGTTTTTT. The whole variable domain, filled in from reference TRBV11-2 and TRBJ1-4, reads EAGVAQSPRYKIIEKRQSVAFWCNPISGHATLYWYQQILGQGPKLLIQFQNNGVVDDSQLPKDRFSAERLKGVDSTLKIQPAKLEDSAVYLCASSLVGGALNEKLFFGSGTQLSVL.

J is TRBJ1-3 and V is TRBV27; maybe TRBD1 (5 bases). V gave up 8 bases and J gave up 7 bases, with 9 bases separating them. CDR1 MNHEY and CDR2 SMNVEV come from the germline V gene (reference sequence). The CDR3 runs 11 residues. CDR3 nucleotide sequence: TGTGCCAGCGGGGGACGGAACACCATATATTTT. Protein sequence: CASGGRNTIYF.

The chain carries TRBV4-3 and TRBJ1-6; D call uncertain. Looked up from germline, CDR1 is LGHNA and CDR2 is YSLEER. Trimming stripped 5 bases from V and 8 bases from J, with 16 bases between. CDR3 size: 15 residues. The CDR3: CASSTRTGGDSPLHF. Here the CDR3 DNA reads TGCGCCAGCAGCACCCGGACGGGCGGAGATTCACCCCTCCACTTT.

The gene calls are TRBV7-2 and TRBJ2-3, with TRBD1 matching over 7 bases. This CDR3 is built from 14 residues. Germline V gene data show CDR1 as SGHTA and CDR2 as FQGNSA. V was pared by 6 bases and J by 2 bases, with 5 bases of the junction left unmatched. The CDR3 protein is CASSRDRPTDTQYF. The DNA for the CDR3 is TGTGCCAGCAGTAGGGACAGACCCACAGATACGCAGTATTTT.